This TCR beta chain derives from a study of blood T cell repertoires in COVID-19. Study at large: Sites in the United States, Italy and Spain provided acute and convalescent COVID-19 samples.

This clone appeared once. Libraries were prepared by immunoSEQ multiplex PCR; TCRdb keeps only in-frame clonotypes and omits some of them. The sample yields under 350,000 clones, about 89% seen once. The CDR3 covers 14 residues. Germline V CDR1 and CDR2: SGHRS, YFSETQ. With 4 bases removed from V and 1 base from J, the gap between germline ends came to 10 bases. V and J are TRBV5-1 and TRBJ2-3; TRBD2 is a possible D gene (6 bases). The clonotype originates from a middle-aged man with acute or convalescent COVID-19. Specimen: peripheral blood. The CDR3 loop reads CASSVRLGTDTQYF. CDR3 DNA: TGCGCCAGCAGCGTTAGACTAGGCACAGATACGCAGTATTTT.